The clone carrying this T cell receptor (beta chain) was found many times. Between the trimmed V and J ends, which lost 3 bases and 4 bases, there was a span of 12 bases. This CDR3 has 15 residues. The time point was: sample taken at primary tumor resection. Unsorted samples of tumor, nontumor lung or frozen PBMC had their whole RNA sequenced. This entry is derived from a study of spatial heterogeneity in lung cancer. Whole-study context: Detected beta-chain sequences consistently exceeded alpha-chain sequences. The mean occurrence of each unique TCR and UMI combination in raw reads exceeded ten.

TCRdb independently ran MiXCR on the 5' RACE reads; one entry per CDR3 protein. In the table there are under 75,000 distinct CDR3 sequences, 13% of which are singletons. This TCR derives from a male donor with early-stage non-small cell lung cancer. The chain has TRBV12-3 or TRBV12-4 and TRBJ2-2; D is uncertain. The source material was PBMCs, sampled at surgery. CDR3 bases: TGTGCCAGCAGTTTTGATTGGGGTTCCACCGGGGAGCTGTTTTTT. Translating gives CASSFDWGSTGELFF.